The next 25 T cell receptor beta chains were all read from a single sample in a study of T cell repertoires in cytomegalovirus infection. TCRdb reanalysed the reads using MiXCR and keeps one entry per CDR3 protein. The data hold some 160,000 distinct CDR3 sequences, with more than 15% observed a single time. Sample: CD8+ T cells from PBMCs. All receptors derive from a human donor in good health (CMV status not recorded). Some clones in this sample may be carry-over from other donors' samples.

The genes are TRBV7-3 and TRBJ2-3; 8 bases align to TRBD2. The germline V gene encodes CDR1 SGHTA and CDR2 FQGTGA. V gave up 2 bases and J gave up 2 bases; unmatched junction bases: 9. The CDR3 covers 17 residues. The CDR3 region has the DNA TGTGCCAGCAGCTTACGTCAGTCCGGGGGGGCCACAGATACGCAGTATTTT. As protein: CASSLRQSGGATDTQYF.

A few counts support this clonotype. The chain combines TRBV19 with TRBJ2-2; D perhaps matches TRBD2 (6 bases). The CDR3 has 13 residues. Germline loops: CDR1 LNHDA, CDR2 SQIVND (reference sequence). The V end was cut by 4 bases, the J end by 6 bases, with 9 bases between. In DNA, the CDR3 is TGTGCCAGTAGTACTAGCGATGCCGGGGAGCTGTTTTTT. It translates to CASSTSDAGELFF.

V usage is TRBV25-1 and J usage is TRBJ2-7, with TRBD1 as a possible D gene (5 bases). There are 16 residues in the CDR3. The V and J ends lost 4 bases and 2 bases respectively, with 18 bases between them. Germline V gives CDR1 MGHDK, CDR2 SYGVNS. Here the CDR3 reads CASSAPGWGFPYEQYF. CDR3 nucleotide sequence: TGTGCCAGCAGTGCCCCCGGTTGGGGCTTTCCCTACGAGCAGTACTTC.

In its sample, this clonotype was seen many times. This chain links TRBV7-2 with TRBJ2-7; no firm D call. Germline loops: CDR1 SGHTA, CDR2 FQGNSA. The CDR3 is 14 residues long. V dropped 5 bases and J dropped 3 bases, with 14 bases sitting between them. CDR3 region: CASSQAAPDYEQYF. The CDR3, as DNA: TGTGCCAGCAGCCAGGCGGCGCCTGACTACGAGCAGTACTTC. Full variable domain (outside the CDR3, taken from reference TRBV7-2 and TRBJ2-7): GAGVSQSPSNKVTEKGKDVELRCDPISGHTALYWYRQSLGQGLEFLIYFQGNSAPDKSGLPSDRFSAERTGGSVSTLTIQRTQQEDSAVYLCASSQAAPDYEQYFGPGTRLTVT.

In this sample, this clonotype turned up many times. The genes are TRBV7-6 and TRBJ2-7; D might be TRBD1 or TRBD2, each matching 5 bases. The V gene lost 1 base and the J gene lost 11 bases, with 18 bases spanning the gap. The germline CDR1 and CDR2 sequences are SGHVS and FNYEAQ. There are 14 residues in the CDR3. The CDR3 coding sequence is TGTGCCAGCAGCTTAGGTTCTCTCAGGGACGGGAAGTACTTC. Translation gives CASSLGSLRDGKYF. Full variable domain (missing parts from reference TRBV7-6 and TRBJ2-7): GAGVSQSPRYKVTKRGQDVALRCDPISGHVSLYWYRQALGQGPEFLTYFNYEAQQDKSGLPNDRFSAERPEGSISTLTIQRTEQRDSAMYRCASSLGSLRDGKYFGPGTRLTVT.

A few counts support this clonotype. The V call is TRBV29-1, the J call TRBJ2-5; TRBD2 agrees at 10 bases. This CDR3 has 15 residues. Trimming at V came to 1 base and at J to 5 bases, leaving 7 bases not matched to a gene. CDR1 and CDR2 (germline): SQVTM, ANQGSEA. This CDR3 reads CSVEASGSLRETQYF. Here the CDR3 DNA reads TGCAGCGTTGAAGCTAGCGGGAGTCTGCGGGAGACCCAGTACTTC.

This clonotype came up a few times. The chain has TRBV7-9 and TRBJ2-5; TRBD2 might be the D (7 bases). Germline-derived CDR1 and CDR2 are SEHNR and FQNEAQ (reference sequence). CDR3 length equals 14 residues. V was pared by 4 bases and J by 7 bases, with 16 bases between. CDR3 nucleotides: TGTGCCAGCAGCTCCGGGACACCGGGAGGGACCCAGTACTTC. This translates into CASSSGTPGGTQYF.

This CDR3 is CASSEGLAGGEQYV. As DNA, the CDR3 is TGTGCCAGCAGCGAAGGACTAGCGGGAGGCGAGCAGTACGTC. The rearrangement joins TRBV7-6 to TRBJ2-7, with 14 bases fitting TRBD2. Unmatched junction bases numbered 3, after V lost 5 bases and J lost 6 bases. The CDR3 is 14 residues long. Germline values: CDR1 SGHVS, CDR2 FNYEAQ.

This clonotype was seen only a few times. The chain uses TRBV7-2 and TRBJ2-1, with 7 nucleotides matching TRBD1. Germline V CDR1 and CDR2: SGHTA, FQGNSA. V was pared by 5 bases and J by 4 bases, with 2 bases of the junction left unmatched. This CDR3 is 13 amino acids long. CDR3 nucleotides: TGTGCCAGCAGCCGACAGGGATACAATGAGCAGTTCTTC. Protein sequence: CASSRQGYNEQFF.

In its sample, this clonotype was seen many times. The chain recombines TRBV7-2 with TRBJ2-2; D is possibly TRBD1 or TRBD2 (6 bases each). The V gene's germline CDR1 is SGHTA and CDR2 FQGNSA. Trimming pared 5 bases from V and 6 bases from J, leaving 16 bases between. This CDR3 is 15 amino acids long. CDR3 protein: CASSATGAGSGELFF. In DNA form, the CDR3 reads TGTGCCAGCAGCGCGACGGGGGCTGGGTCCGGGGAGCTGTTTTTT.

This chain uses TRBV3-1 with TRBJ2-7; D ambiguous. The V gene lost 1 base and the J gene lost 6 bases, with 10 bases spanning the gap. Germline V gives CDR1 LGHDT, CDR2 YNNKEL (reference sequence). The CDR3 covers 13 residues. The DNA for the CDR3 is TGTGCCAGCAGCCAAGGTCAGATCGGCGAGCAGTACTTC. It codes for CASSQGQIGEQYF.

A few counts support this clonotype. This chain joins TRBV7-2 and TRBJ2-1; 13 nucleotides align to TRBD2. V trimming: 5 bases; J trimming: 0 bases; junction bases outside the gene matches: 10. Looked up from germline, CDR1 is SGHTA and CDR2 is FQGNSA. The CDR3 length is 19 residues. CDR3 DNA: TGTGCCAGCAGCCTGGAGACTAGCGGGAGGCCCATCTCCTACAATGAGCAGTTCTTC. It is translated as CASSLETSGRPISYNEQFF.

V and J are TRBV6-2 or TRBV6-3 and TRBJ1-5; the D gene is possibly TRBD1 (5 bases). Trimming shortened V by 4 bases and J by 11 bases, and 12 bases separated the two germline ends. The length of the CDR3 is 12 residues. Germline CDR1 is MNHEY and CDR2 is SVGEGT. CDR3 protein: CASSSPGKAQHF. CDR3 coding DNA: TGTGCCAGCAGTTCCCCAGGGAAAGCCCAGCATTTT.

This clonotype has a handful of counts. The chain uses TRBV2 and TRBJ1-1; D gene uncertain. From germline, CDR1 is SNHLY and CDR2 FYNNEI. The CDR3 totals 15 residues. V dropped 1 base and J dropped 0 bases, with 9 bases sitting between them. CDR3 in amino acids: CASSEVRAVNTEAFF. As DNA, the CDR3 is TGTGCCAGCAGTGAAGTTCGGGCAGTGAACACTGAAGCTTTCTTT. The full variable domain, with the rest looked up from reference TRBV2 and TRBJ1-1, is EPEVTQTPSHQVTQMGQEVILRCVPISNHLYFYWYRQILGQKVEFLVSFYNNEISEKSEIFDDQFSVERPDGSNFTLKIRSTKLEDSAMYFCASSEVRAVNTEAFFGQGTRLTVV.

The rearrangement links TRBV6-2 or TRBV6-3 to TRBJ1-5; TRBD1 agrees at 9 bases. Germline CDR1 and CDR2: MNHEY and SVGEGT. The CDR3 runs to 14 residues. V dropped 7 bases and J dropped 4; count of bases not matched to a gene: 5. The chain's CDR3 is CASTSGTGNQPQHF. Here the CDR3 DNA reads TGTGCCAGCACTTCCGGGACAGGGAATCAGCCCCAGCATTTT.

This clonotype is labeled as medium-sized. V and J are TRBV6-1 and TRBJ1-1, with TRBD1 as a possible D gene (6 bases). From germline, CDR1 is MNHNS and CDR2 SASEGT. This CDR3 has 12 amino acids. V shed 5 bases and J shed 5 bases, with 9 bases lying between them. Here the CDR3 reads CASSTGHTEAFF. The DNA of the CDR3 is TGTGCCAGCAGTACAGGGCATACTGAAGCTTTCTTT.

This clonotype was found a few times. This chain connects TRBV7-2 to TRBJ1-1; D not resolved. V was trimmed by 0 bases and J by 4 bases, leaving 12 bases between them. CDR3 length: 15 amino acids. From germline, CDR1 is SGHTA and CDR2 FQGNSA. DNA of the CDR3: TGTGCCAGCAGCTTAGCTTTGACGGACCTCACTGAAGCTTTCTTT. The encoded protein is CASSLALTDLTEAFF. The full variable domain, in which reference TRBV7-2 and TRBJ1-1 provide the parts outside the CDR3, is GAGVSQSPSNKVTEKGKDVELRCDPISGHTALYWYRQSLGQGLEFLIYFQGNSAPDKSGLPSDRFSAERTGGSVSTLTIQRTQQEDSAVYLCASSLALTDLTEAFFGQGTRLTVV.

The J gene is TRBJ2-1, the V gene TRBV2, with D tentatively TRBD1 (6 bases). The CDR3 runs 15 residues. The germline CDR1 and CDR2 sequences are SNHLY and FYNNEI. Trimming cost V 6 bases and J 0 bases, with 12 bases left between them. The CDR3 region has the DNA TGTGCCAGCAGGCCCGGGACAACCTCCTACAATGAGCAGTTCTTC. Protein product: CASRPGTTSYNEQFF.

This clonotype turned up a few times. The rearrangement uses TRBV28 and TRBJ2-1; 10 bases map to TRBD2. Germline V gene sequence: CDR1 MDHEN, CDR2 SYDVKM. CDR3 length: 15 amino acids. The trim removed 6 bases at V and 2 bases at J, leaving 4 bases unmatched. Written as DNA, the CDR3 is TGTGCCAGCAGATGGAGCGGGAGGGCCTACAATGAGCAGTTCTTC. Translating gives CASRWSGRAYNEQFF.

There are a few counts of this clonotype. Its ends do not fully match the called genes, so a read error is possible. This rearrangement joins TRBV7-2 to TRBJ2-7, with D perhaps matching TRBD2 (7 bases). The germline gives CDR1 SGHTA, CDR2 FQGNSA. The CDR3 has 16 residues. Here the CDR3 reads CASSPSGRGGSYEQCF. The CDR3 nucleotides read TGTGCCAGCAGCCCCTCGGGGAGGGGGGGTTCCTACGAGCAGTGCTTC.

The gene calls are TRBV19 and TRBJ1-1; D is uncertain. The germline V gene encodes CDR1 LNHDA and CDR2 SQIVND (reference sequence). V lost 2 bases to trimming and J lost 4 bases, with 8 bases between them. The CDR3 spans 13 residues. The CDR3 coding sequence is TGTGCCAGTAGTATACAGGAGGCCACTGAAGCTTTCTTT. Protein: CASSIQEATEAFF.

The rearrangement links TRBV7-8 to TRBJ2-3; D is ambiguous. V lost 1 base and J lost 0, with 11 bases in between. Germline CDR1 reads SGHVS; CDR2 reads FQNEAQ. The CDR3 consists of 16 residues. CDR3 bases: TGTGCCAGCAGCTTAGATTGGTACCCCAGCACAGATACGCAGTATTTT. As protein: CASSLDWYPSTDTQYF.

V usage is TRBV12-3 or TRBV12-4 and J usage is TRBJ2-3; 8 nucleotides agree with TRBD1. V dropped 6 bases and J dropped 2; count of bases not matched to a gene: 4. This CDR3 has 14 amino acids. CDR3 residues: CASRTTGVTDTQYF. In DNA form, the CDR3 reads TGTGCCAGCAGGACGACAGGGGTCACAGATACGCAGTATTTT.

The sample holds many counts of this clonotype. The chain joins TRBV7-9 to TRBJ2-1, with 9 bases aligning to TRBD2. CDR1 and CDR2 (germline): SEHNR, FQNEAQ (reference sequence). V gave up 5 bases and J gave up 1 base; unmatched junction bases: 6. The CDR3 covers 16 residues. The CDR3 sequence: CASSRLAALSYNEQFF. The CDR3 nucleotides read TGTGCCAGCAGCCGACTAGCGGCTCTATCCTACAATGAGCAGTTCTTC.

This clonotype occurred a few times. V usage is TRBV14 and J usage is TRBJ2-1; TRBD2 is a possible D gene (6 bases). This CDR3 spans 14 amino acids. Trimming stripped 4 bases from V and 5 bases from J, with 12 bases between. In germline, CDR1 is SGHDN, CDR2 FVKESK. CDR3 loop: CASSPLGGNNEQFF. The CDR3 nucleotides are TGTGCCAGCAGCCCGTTGGGAGGCAACAATGAGCAGTTCTTC.